A single sample gave rise to the 14 T cell receptor beta chains below, sequenced in a study of blood T cells in healthy people across ages. Next came a second PCR, run for about 7 to 12 cycles, which used a sample-barcoded 5' primer along with a J-beta primer mix. TCRdb analysed the 5' RACE reads with MiXCR anew, one entry per CDR3 protein. The table has hundreds of thousands of distinct CDR3 sequences, 52% seen once. The source material was blood. The receptors originated from an elderly woman in good health.

The chain recombines TRBV12-3 or TRBV12-4 with TRBJ2-7; D tentatively fits TRBD1 or TRBD2 (7 bases each). Trimming pared 1 base from V and 3 bases from J, leaving 16 bases between. The CDR3 runs to 16 residues. CDR3 protein: CASSLGGGGGFYEQYF. The DNA of the CDR3 is TGTGCCAGCAGTTTAGGTGGGGGAGGGGGCTTCTACGAGCAGTACTTC.

About this clonotype: This sequence may be a read error, since a much larger clone differs from it by one base. The chain has TRBV5-1 and TRBJ2-1; the match to TRBD1 covers 9 bases. The end of the DNA is better explained by TRBJ2-7, so the J call may be wrong. The CDR3 is 15 residues long. Per germline, CDR1 SGHRS and CDR2 YFSETQ. CDR3 loop: CASSHGQGSYNEQYF. The CDR3 nucleotides are TGCGCCAGCAGCCACGGACAGGGGTCCTACAATGAGCAGTACTTC.

The chain carries TRBV12-3 or TRBV12-4 and TRBJ2-6; perhaps TRBD2 as D (6 bases). V was clipped by 5 bases and J by 1 base, with 9 bases between them. CDR3 size: 15 residues. As DNA, the CDR3 is TGTGCCAGCAGTACGGCGGGGTCTGGGGCCAACGTCCTGACTTTC. Translating it yields CASSTAGSGANVLTF.

This rearrangement joins TRBV29-1 to TRBJ2-1; TRBD1 is a possible D gene (6 bases). V was pared by 7 bases and J by 8 bases, with 18 bases between. The CDR3 is 13 amino acids. CDR1 and CDR2 from the germline V gene are SQVTM and ANQGSEA. This chain's CDR3 is CSARGQIPDEQFF. In DNA, the CDR3 is TGCAGCGCCCGAGGACAGATTCCGGATGAGCAGTTCTTC.

This clonotype was counted only a few times. The chain is built from TRBV12-3 or TRBV12-4 and TRBJ2-7, with D possibly matching TRBD2 (6 bases). This CDR3 has 13 residues. With 5 bases removed from V and 4 bases from J, the gap between germline ends came to 12 bases. The CDR3 here is CASSAGSRYEQYF. As DNA, the CDR3 is TGTGCCAGCAGTGCCGGGAGTAGATACGAGCAGTACTTC.

This chain joins TRBV6-2 or TRBV6-3 and TRBJ2-3; perhaps TRBD2 as D (6 bases). CDR3 length equals 12 residues. V lost 8 bases and J 8 bases, leaving 14 bases between the germline ends. In germline, CDR1 is MNHEY, CDR2 SVGEGT. CDR3 in DNA: TGTGCCAGCTGGGACTCCTCGGGTACGCAGTATTTT. Protein: CASWDSSGTQYF.

J is TRBJ2-7 and V is TRBV29-1; 8 positions agree with TRBD1. Germline CDR1 reads SQVTM; CDR2 reads ANQGSEA. The J segment lost 4 bases and the V segment lost 6 bases, leaving 14 bases of the junction unmatched. This CDR3 has 15 amino acids. CDR3 nucleotides: TGCAGCGTCTTATCCTCAGGGGGCAGTGGATACGAGCAGTACTTC. Protein: CSVLSSGGSGYEQYF.

The rearrangement uses TRBV20-1 and TRBJ2-5; tentatively, D is TRBD1 (7 bases). Germline CDR1 is DFQATT and CDR2 is SNEGSKA (reference sequence). The CDR3 extends over 14 amino acids. Trimming stripped 3 bases from V and 3 bases from J, with 14 bases between. The CDR3 DNA sequence: TGCAGTGCTAGGCGGGACAGTCAAAAAGAGACCCAGTACTTC. Translation: CSARRDSQKETQYF.

As to this clonotype: One end of the junction fails to match germline, which may point to a read error. This chain's CDR3 is CASSLAVANEQFF. CDR3 nucleotides: TGCGCCAGCAGCTTGGCCGTTGCCAATGAGCAGTTCTTC. The chain carries TRBV7-2 and TRBJ2-1; D not certain. Germline V gene data show CDR1 as SGHTA and CDR2 as FQGNSA. The CDR3 runs 13 residues.

The J gene is TRBJ2-7, the V gene TRBV7-9, with TRBD1 as a possible D gene (6 bases). The CDR3 consists of 13 residues. Per the germline V gene, CDR1 is SEHNR and CDR2 is FQNEAQ (reference sequence). The V and J ends lost 5 bases and 3 bases respectively, with 11 bases between them. The CDR3 coding sequence is TGTGCCAGCAGCAATCCAGGGGTCTACGAGCAGTACTTC. Translating it yields CASSNPGVYEQYF.

Comments on this clonotype: One end of the junction is discordant with germline, which a read error may explain. The CDR3 sequence: CAGRRTAPEQYF. CDR3 nucleotides: TGTGCCGGCAGGCGGACAGCCCCGGAGCAGTACTTC. The gene calls are TRBV7-3 and TRBJ2-5, with D tentatively TRBD1 (6 bases). The CDR3 is 12 amino acids. CDR1 and CDR2 (germline): SGHTA, FQGTGA.

CDR3 amino acids: CASSEWRDNWETQYF. The CDR3 DNA is TGTGCCAGCAGTGAATGGAGGGACAATTGGGAGACCCAGTACTTC. The V gene is TRBV6-1, the J gene TRBJ2-5; D tentatively fits TRBD1 or TRBD2 (6 bases each). Germline assignment: CDR1 MNHNS and CDR2 SASEGT. The V and J ends lost 2 bases and 5 bases respectively, with 15 bases between them. This CDR3 spans 15 amino acids.

The chain is built from TRBV29-1 and TRBJ2-5, with TRBD1 identical over 9 bases. The germline gives CDR1 SQVTM, CDR2 ANQGSEA. Trimming removed 6 bases from V and 5 bases from J; junction bases left unmatched: 7. The CDR3 loop spans 13 amino acids. The CDR3 region is CSVSGTGRETQYF. In DNA, the CDR3 is TGCAGCGTCTCCGGGACAGGGAGGGAGACCCAGTACTTC.

This clonotype was detected many times. This chain joins TRBV7-2 and TRBJ2-1; perhaps TRBD2 as D (5 bases). Germline V gives CDR1 SGHTA, CDR2 FQGNSA. V was pared by 2 bases and J by 0 bases, with 8 bases between. This CDR3 spans 15 amino acids. CDR3 sequence reads: CASSLQRSSYNEQFF. CDR3 coding DNA: TGTGCCAGCAGCTTACAGCGGAGCTCCTACAATGAGCAGTTCTTC.